The clone carrying this T cell receptor (beta chain) turned up a few times. No antigen is known for it. PCR was performed using 60 Vbeta and 13 Jbeta primers. Per the authors' pipeline: A later analysis tallied approximately 80 million unique TCR beta chains, around 11 million of them shared. Some clones are missing from TCRdb's copy, which holds only in-frame ones; the method was immunoSEQ multiplex PCR. V and J calls and clone size come straight from that table; D and trimming were deduced from the DNA. The data show 100,000 to 150,000 clones, about 81% seen once. The data derive from a study of cytomegalovirus exposure and HLA in healthy donors. Study-wide results and caveats: Prior analysis indicated that the majority of TCR beta V segments exhibited productivity approximately 87% or approximately 30% of the time. Compared with the roughly 730-donor mean, an Asian-associated ancestry cluster reportedly had fewer N-insertions, according to a later analysis. It was reportedly the case that the classifier diagnosed cytomegalovirus status with high specificity and sensitivity.

CDR1 and CDR2 from the germline V gene are LNHNV and YYDKDF (reference sequence). CDR3 length: 16 amino acids. Deletions cut 0 bases from V and 4 bases from J, with 13 bases between. This chain connects TRBV15 to TRBJ1-3; D remains unclear. This TCR was sampled from a woman in her 30s in good health and CMV-seronegative. Sequenced material: PBMCs. The CDR3: CATSRDLEGPGNTIYF. The CDR3 DNA sequence: TGTGCCACCAGCAGAGATCTAGAGGGTCCCGGAAACACCATATATTTT.